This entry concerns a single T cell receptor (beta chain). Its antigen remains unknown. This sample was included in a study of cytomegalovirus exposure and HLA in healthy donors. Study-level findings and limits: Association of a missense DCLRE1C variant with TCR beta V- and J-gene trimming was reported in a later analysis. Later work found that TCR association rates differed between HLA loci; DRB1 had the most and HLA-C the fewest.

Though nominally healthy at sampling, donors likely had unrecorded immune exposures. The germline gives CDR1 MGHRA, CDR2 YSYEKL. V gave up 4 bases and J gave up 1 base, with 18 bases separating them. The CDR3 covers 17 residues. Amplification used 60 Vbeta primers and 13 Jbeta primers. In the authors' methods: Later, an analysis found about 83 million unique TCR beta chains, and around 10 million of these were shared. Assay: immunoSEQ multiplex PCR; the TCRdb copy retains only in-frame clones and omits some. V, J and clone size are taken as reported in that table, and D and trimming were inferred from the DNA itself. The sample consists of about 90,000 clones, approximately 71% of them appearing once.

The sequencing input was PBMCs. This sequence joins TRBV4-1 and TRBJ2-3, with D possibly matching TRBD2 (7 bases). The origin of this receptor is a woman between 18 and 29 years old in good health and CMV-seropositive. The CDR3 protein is CASSRPATGGRTDTQYF. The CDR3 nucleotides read TGCGCCAGCAGCCGCCCGGCAACGGGGGGCCGCACAGATACGCAGTATTTT.